The 7 T cell receptor beta chains in this list originate from one sample, sequenced in a study of response to subunit inactivated influenza vaccine. Each CDR3 protein gets one entry after TCRdb re-called the RT-PCR reads with MiXCR. Of about 650,000 distinct CDR3 sequences listed, around a sixth are singletons. Sequencing was performed on PBMCs from blood, taken roughly 13 days after vaccination. These receptor sequences come from a man aged 45 to 65 who received an inactivated influenza vaccine.

The chain uses TRBV6-1 and TRBJ2-7, with D possibly being TRBD1 (6 bases). CDR3 length equals 15 residues. The ends were cut back, 6 bases at V and 0 bases at J, with 15 bases in the middle. Germline assignment: CDR1 MNHNS and CDR2 SASEGT. CDR3: CASRIGQLLSYEQYF. The CDR3 DNA follows: TGTGCCAGCAGGATCGGACAGCTTCTCTCCTACGAGCAGTACTTC.

The V gene is TRBV29-1, the J gene TRBJ2-1; TRBD2 is a possible D gene (6 bases). V was shortened by 6 bases and J by 1 base, with 7 bases between the two germline ends. There are 12 residues in the CDR3. Germline CDR1 is SQVTM and CDR2 is ANQGSEA. Here the CDR3 DNA reads TGCAGCGTGGGAGGATCCTACAATGAGCAGTTCTTC. It translates to CSVGGSYNEQFF.

In this sample, this clonotype turned up a few times. The chain employs TRBV4-2 and TRBJ1-1, with a weak D call TRBD1 (5 bases). CDR1 LGHNA and CDR2 YNFKEQ come from the germline V gene. The CDR3 length is 15 residues. V was trimmed by 0 bases and J by 1 base, leaving 9 bases between them. The CDR3: CASSQDLGENTEAFF. DNA of the CDR3: TGTGCCAGCAGCCAAGATCTGGGGGAGAACACTGAAGCTTTCTTT.

CDR3 nucleotides: TGTGCCAGTAGTACGCCAGGGGATACGCAGTATTTT. It translates to CASSTPGDTQYF. The chain is built from TRBV19 and TRBJ2-3; perhaps TRBD1 as D (5 bases). This CDR3 has 12 amino acids. The V end was cut by 4 bases, the J end by 6 bases, with 8 bases between. CDR1 and CDR2 (germline): LNHDA, SQIVND (reference sequence). The complete variable domain, with remaining parts taken from reference TRBV19 and TRBJ2-3, reads DGGITQSPKYLFRKEGQNVTLSCEQNLNHDAMYWYRQDPGQGLRLIYYSQIVNDFQKGDIAEGYSVSREKKESFPLTVTSAQKNPTAFYLCASSTPGDTQYFGPGTRLTVL.

To note about this clonotype: This sequence may be a read error, since a much larger clone differs from it by one base. The chain carries TRBV20-1 and TRBJ2-1; 14 positions agree with TRBD2. This CDR3 is 16 amino acids long. The germline CDR1 and CDR2 sequences are DFQATT and SNEGSKA (reference sequence). With 4 bases clipped from V and 7 bases from J, the junction kept 9 bases outside the gene matches. The CDR3 DNA is TGCAGTGCTATATGGACTAGCGGGAGGACTAGGAATGAGCAGTTCTTC. Translating gives CSAIWTSGRTRNEQFF.

This clonotype was found many times. The rearrangement links TRBV19 to TRBJ1-1, with 9 nucleotides matching TRBD1. The CDR3 has 13 residues. Unmatched junction bases numbered 1, after V lost 4 bases and J lost 4 bases. The germline V gene encodes CDR1 LNHDA and CDR2 SQIVND (reference sequence). The CDR3 region is CASSTTGGTEAFF. For the CDR3, the DNA is TGTGCCAGTAGTACGACAGGGGGCACTGAAGCTTTCTTT. Drawing the rest from reference TRBV19 and TRBJ1-1, the complete variable domain is DGGITQSPKYLFRKEGQNVTLSCEQNLNHDAMYWYRQDPGQGLRLIYYSQIVNDFQKGDIAEGYSVSREKKESFPLTVTSAQKNPTAFYLCASSTTGGTEAFFGQGTRLTVV.

This clonotype was seen repeatedly, ten times or more. The chain is built from TRBV9 and TRBJ2-7; 13 bases match TRBD2. V shed 2 bases, J shed 4 bases, and the junction held 3 bases outside the gene matches. This CDR3 contains 15 residues. Germline CDR1 and CDR2: SGDLS and YYNGEE. The CDR3: CASSVGTSGIYEQYF. The CDR3 nucleotides read TGTGCCAGCAGCGTTGGGACTAGCGGGATATACGAGCAGTACTTC.